The sequence of this T cell receptor beta chain was determined in a study of blood T cell repertoires in COVID-19. This clone has only a few counts. CDR1 is SEHNR, CDR2 FQNEAQ, per germline (reference sequence). This CDR3 is built from 14 residues. J gave up 3 bases and V 5 bases, and 7 bases lay outside the gene matches. Assay used: immunoSEQ multiplex PCR; TCRdb lists only in-frame clones, some missing. The data hold more than 85,000 clones, with roughly 80% observed a single time. J is TRBJ2-7 and V is TRBV7-9, with 7 bases fitting TRBD1. The specimen was peripheral blood. This receptor was obtained from an older man with active or convalescent COVID-19. This CDR3 is CASSLGQANYEQYF. In DNA form, the CDR3 reads TGTGCCAGCAGCCTCGGACAGGCTAACTACGAGCAGTACTTC.